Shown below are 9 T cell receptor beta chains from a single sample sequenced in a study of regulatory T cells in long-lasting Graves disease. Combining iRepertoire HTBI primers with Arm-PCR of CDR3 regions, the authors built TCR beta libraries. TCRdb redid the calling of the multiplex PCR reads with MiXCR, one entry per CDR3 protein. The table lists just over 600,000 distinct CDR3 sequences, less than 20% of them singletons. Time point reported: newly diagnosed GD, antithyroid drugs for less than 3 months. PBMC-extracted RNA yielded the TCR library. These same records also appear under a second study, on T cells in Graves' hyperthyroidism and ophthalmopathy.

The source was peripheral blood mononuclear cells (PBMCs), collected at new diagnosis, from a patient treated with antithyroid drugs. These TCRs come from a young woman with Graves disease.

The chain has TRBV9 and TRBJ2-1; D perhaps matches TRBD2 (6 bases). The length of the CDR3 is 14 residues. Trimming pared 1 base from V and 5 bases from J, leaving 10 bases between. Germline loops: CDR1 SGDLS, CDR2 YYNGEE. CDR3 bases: TGTGCCAGCAGCGTATCGGGAGTCCACAATGAGCAGTTCTTC. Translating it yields CASSVSGVHNEQFF.

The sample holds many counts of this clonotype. The CDR3 coding sequence is TGTGCCAGCAGTTTATGGTCCCCCAATGAGCAGTTCTTC. This translates into CASSLWSPNEQFF. The chain combines TRBV12-3 or TRBV12-4 with TRBJ2-1; D is ambiguous. The CDR3 covers 13 residues. The ends were cut back, 2 bases at V and 6 bases at J, with 8 bases in the middle.

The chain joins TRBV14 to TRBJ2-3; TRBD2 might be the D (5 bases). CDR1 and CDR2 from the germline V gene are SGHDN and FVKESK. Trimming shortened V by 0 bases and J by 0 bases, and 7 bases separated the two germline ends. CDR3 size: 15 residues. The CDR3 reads CASSQDPGSTDTQYF. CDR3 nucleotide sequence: TGTGCCAGCAGCCAAGATCCGGGGAGCACAGATACGCAGTATTTT.

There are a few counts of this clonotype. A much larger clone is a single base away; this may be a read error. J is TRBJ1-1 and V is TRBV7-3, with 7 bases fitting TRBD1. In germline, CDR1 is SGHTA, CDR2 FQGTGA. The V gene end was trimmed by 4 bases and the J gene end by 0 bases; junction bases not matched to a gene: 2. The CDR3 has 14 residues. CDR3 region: CASSSTGMNTEAFF. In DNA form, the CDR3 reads TGTGCCAGCAGCTCGACAGGGATGAACACTGAAGCTTTCTTT.

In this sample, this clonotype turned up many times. CDR3 region: CASLPGSNQPQHF. The CDR3 coding sequence is TGTGCCAGCCTCCCGGGGAGCAATCAGCCCCAGCATTTT. The V and J genes are TRBV6-1 and TRBJ1-5; no firm D call. V was trimmed by 8 bases and J by 1 base, leaving 9 bases between them. Looked up from germline, CDR1 is MNHNS and CDR2 is SASEGT. The CDR3 covers 13 residues.

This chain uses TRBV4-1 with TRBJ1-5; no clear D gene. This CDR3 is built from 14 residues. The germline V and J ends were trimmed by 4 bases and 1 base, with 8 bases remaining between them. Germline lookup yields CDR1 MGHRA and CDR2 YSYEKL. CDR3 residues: CASSPGRSNQPQHF. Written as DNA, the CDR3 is TGCGCCAGCAGCCCGGGTCGGAGCAATCAGCCCCAGCATTTT.

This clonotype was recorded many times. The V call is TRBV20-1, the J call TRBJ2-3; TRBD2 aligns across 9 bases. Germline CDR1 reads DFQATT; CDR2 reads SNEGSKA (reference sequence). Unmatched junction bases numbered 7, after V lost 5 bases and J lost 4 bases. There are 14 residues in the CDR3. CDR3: CSALDSGGPDTQYF. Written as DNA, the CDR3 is TGCAGTGCTTTAGATAGCGGGGGACCAGATACGCAGTATTTT.

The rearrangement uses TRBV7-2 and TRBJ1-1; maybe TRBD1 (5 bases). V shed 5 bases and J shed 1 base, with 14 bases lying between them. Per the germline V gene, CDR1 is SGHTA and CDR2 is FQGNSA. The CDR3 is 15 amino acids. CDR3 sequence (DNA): TGTGCCAGCAGCCTTTCCGGGACGGAGAACACTGAAGCTTTCTTT. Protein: CASSLSGTENTEAFF.

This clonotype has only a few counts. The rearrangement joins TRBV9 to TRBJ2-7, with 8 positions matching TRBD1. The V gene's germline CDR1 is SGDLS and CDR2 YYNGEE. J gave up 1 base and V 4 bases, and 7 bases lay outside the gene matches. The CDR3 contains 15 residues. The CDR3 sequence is CASSSPGDRSYEQYF. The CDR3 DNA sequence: TGTGCCAGCAGCTCTCCGGGGGACAGGTCCTACGAGCAGTACTTC.